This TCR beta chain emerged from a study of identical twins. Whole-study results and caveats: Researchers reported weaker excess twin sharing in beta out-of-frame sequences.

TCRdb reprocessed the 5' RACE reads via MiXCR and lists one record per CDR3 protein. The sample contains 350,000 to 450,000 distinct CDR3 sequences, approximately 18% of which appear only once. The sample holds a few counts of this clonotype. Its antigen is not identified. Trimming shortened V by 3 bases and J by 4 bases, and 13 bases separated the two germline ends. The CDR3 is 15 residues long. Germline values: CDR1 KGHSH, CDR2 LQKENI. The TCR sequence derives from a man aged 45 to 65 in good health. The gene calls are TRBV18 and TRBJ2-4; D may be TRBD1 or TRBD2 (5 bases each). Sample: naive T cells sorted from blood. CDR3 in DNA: TGTGCCAGCTCACCCGGGGCAGGGACGAAAAACATTCAGTACTTC. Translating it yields CASSPGAGTKNIQYF.